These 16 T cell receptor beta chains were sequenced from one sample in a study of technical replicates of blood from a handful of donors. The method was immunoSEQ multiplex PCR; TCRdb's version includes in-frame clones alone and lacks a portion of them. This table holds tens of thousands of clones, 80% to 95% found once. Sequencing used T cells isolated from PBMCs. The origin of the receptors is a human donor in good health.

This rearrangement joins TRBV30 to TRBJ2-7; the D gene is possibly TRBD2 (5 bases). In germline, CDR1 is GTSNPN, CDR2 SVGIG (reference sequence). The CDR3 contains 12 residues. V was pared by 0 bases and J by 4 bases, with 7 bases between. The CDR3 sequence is CAWSVLGYEQYF. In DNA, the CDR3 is TGTGCCTGGAGTGTACTAGGTTACGAGCAGTACTTC.

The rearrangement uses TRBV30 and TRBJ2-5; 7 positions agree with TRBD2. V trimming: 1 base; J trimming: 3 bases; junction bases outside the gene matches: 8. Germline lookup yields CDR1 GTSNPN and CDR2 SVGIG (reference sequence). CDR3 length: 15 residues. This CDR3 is CAWSDPGGPKETQYF. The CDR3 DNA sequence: TGTGCCTGGAGTGATCCGGGGGGACCAAAAGAGACCCAGTACTTC. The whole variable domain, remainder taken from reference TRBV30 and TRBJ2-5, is SQTIHQWPATLVQPVGSPLSLECTVEGTSNPNLYWYRQAAGRGLQLLFYSVGIGQISSEVPQNLSASRPQDRQFILSSKKLLLSDSGFYLCAWSDPGGPKETQYFGPGTRLLVL.

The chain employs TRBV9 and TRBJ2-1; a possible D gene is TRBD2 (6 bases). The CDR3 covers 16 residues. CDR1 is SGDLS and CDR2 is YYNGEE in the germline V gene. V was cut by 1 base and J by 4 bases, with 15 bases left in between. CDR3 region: CASSVHGPGLYNEQFF. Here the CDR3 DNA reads TGTGCCAGCAGCGTACACGGACCGGGACTTTACAATGAGCAGTTCTTC.

Here the CDR3 reads CATSRDKSGRGQETQYF. Written as DNA, the CDR3 is TGTGCCACCAGCAGAGATAAAAGCGGGAGGGGTCAAGAGACCCAGTACTTC. The rearrangement uses TRBV15 and TRBJ2-5; 10 nucleotides align to TRBD2. V was pared by 0 bases and J by 2 bases, with 6 bases of the junction left unmatched. Germline CDR1 LNHNV, CDR2 YYDKDF (reference sequence). The CDR3 has 17 residues. Full variable domain (rest looked up from reference TRBV15 and TRBJ2-5): DAMVIQNPRYQVTQFGKPVTLSCSQTLNHNVMYWYQQKSSQAPKLLFHYYDKDFNNEADTPDNFQSRRPNTSFCFLDIRSPGLGDTAMYLCATSRDKSGRGQETQYFGPGTRLLVL.

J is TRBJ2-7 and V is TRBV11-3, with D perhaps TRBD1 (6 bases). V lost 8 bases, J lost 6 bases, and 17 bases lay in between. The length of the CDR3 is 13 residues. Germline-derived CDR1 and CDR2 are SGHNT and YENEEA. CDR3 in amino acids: CASGAQGRIEQYF. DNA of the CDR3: TGTGCCAGCGGAGCTCAGGGGCGAATCGAGCAGTACTTC.

CDR3 amino acids: CATSRGGAGTDTQYF. The CDR3 bases are TGTGCGACAAGTCGGGGGGGCGCCGGAACAGATACGCAGTATTTT. The chain joins TRBV2 to TRBJ2-3; 8 bases are shared with TRBD2. The CDR3 consists of 15 residues. Germline-derived CDR1 and CDR2 are SNHLY and FYNNEI.

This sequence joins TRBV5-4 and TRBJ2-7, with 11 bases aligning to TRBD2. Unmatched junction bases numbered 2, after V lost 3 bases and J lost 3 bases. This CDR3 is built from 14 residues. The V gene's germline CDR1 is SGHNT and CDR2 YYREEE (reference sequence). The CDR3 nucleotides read TGTGCCAGCAGCTCTAGCGGGAGGAACTACGAGCAGTACTTC. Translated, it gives CASSSSGRNYEQYF. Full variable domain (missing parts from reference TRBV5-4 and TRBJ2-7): ETGVTQSPTHLIKTRGQQVTLRCSSQSGHNTVSWYQQALGQGPQFIFQYYREEENGRGNFPPRFSGLQFPNYSSELNVNALELDDSALYLCASSSSGRNYEQYFGPGTRLTVT.

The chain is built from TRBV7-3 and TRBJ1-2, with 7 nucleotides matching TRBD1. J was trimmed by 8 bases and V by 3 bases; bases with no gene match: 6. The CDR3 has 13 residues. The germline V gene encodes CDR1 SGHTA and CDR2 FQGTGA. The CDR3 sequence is CASSFAGTEGYTF. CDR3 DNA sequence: TGTGCCAGCAGCTTCGCCGGGACAGAAGGCTACACCTTC.

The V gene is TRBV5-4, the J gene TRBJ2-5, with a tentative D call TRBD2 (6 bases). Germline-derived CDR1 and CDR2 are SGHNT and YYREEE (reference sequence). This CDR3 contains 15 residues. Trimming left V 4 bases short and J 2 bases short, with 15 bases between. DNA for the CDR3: TGTGCCAGCAGCCCCCGGGGTAGCGGTCAAGAGACCCAGTACTTC. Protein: CASSPRGSGQETQYF.

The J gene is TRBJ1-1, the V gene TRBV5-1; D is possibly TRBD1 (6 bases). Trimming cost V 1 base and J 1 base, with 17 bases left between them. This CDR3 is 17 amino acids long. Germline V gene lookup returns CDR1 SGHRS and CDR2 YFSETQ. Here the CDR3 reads CASSLFRGRDQNTEAFF. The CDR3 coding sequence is TGCGCCAGCAGCTTGTTCAGGGGACGCGACCAGAACACTGAAGCTTTCTTT.

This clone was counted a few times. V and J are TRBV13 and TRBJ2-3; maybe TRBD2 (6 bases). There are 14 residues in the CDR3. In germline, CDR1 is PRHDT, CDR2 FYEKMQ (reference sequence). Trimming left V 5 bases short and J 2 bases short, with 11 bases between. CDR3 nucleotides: TGTGCCAGCAGCGTGGGACTGAACACAGATACGCAGTATTTT. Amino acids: CASSVGLNTDTQYF.

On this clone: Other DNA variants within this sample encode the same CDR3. This CDR3 reads CASSIQGMNTEAFF. CDR3 DNA: TGTGCCAGTAGTATCCAGGGAATGAACACTGAAGCTTTCTTT. The chain combines TRBV19 with TRBJ1-1; D is possibly TRBD1 (5 bases). The V gene's germline CDR1 is LNHDA and CDR2 SQIVND (reference sequence). This CDR3 region has 14 residues. V lost 3 bases, J lost 0 bases, and 8 bases lay in between.

This CDR3 is CASSQRIEKSGQPQHF. CDR3 nucleotide sequence: TGCGCCAGCAGCCAAAGAATCGAGAAGTCGGGGCAGCCCCAGCATTTT. The V call is TRBV4-1, the J call TRBJ1-5, with no clear D. Germline V gene sequence: CDR1 MGHRA, CDR2 YSYEKL. V lost 2 bases to trimming and J lost 7 bases, with 18 bases between them. The CDR3 has 16 amino acids.

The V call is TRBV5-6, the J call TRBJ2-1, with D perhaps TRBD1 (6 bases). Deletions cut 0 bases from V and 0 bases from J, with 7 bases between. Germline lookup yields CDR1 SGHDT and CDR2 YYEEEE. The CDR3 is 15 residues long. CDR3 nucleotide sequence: TGTGCCAGCAGCTTGGCGACAGGCTCCTACAATGAGCAGTTCTTC. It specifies CASSLATGSYNEQFF.

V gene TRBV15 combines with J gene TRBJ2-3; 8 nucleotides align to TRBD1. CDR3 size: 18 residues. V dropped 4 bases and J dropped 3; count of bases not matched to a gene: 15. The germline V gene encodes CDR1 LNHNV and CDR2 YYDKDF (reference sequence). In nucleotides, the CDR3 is TGTGCCACCAGCAAAACACCCCAGACAGGGGACTTTACAGATACGCAGTATTTT. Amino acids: CATSKTPQTGDFTDTQYF.

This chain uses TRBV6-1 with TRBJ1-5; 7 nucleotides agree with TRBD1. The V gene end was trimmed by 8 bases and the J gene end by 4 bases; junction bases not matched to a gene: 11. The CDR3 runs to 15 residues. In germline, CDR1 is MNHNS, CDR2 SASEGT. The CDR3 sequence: CASAPYRDSNQPQHF. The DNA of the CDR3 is TGTGCCAGCGCCCCCTACCGGGACAGTAATCAGCCCCAGCATTTT.